This T cell receptor beta chain emerged from a study of cytomegalovirus exposure and HLA in healthy donors. PCR amplification relied on 60 Vbeta primers (plus 13 Jbeta primers). TCRdb keeps only in-frame clones here, not all; method: immunoSEQ multiplex PCR. The data hold fewer than 200,000 clones, with 75% to 85% observed a single time. To note about this clone: Antigen unknown.

Germline V gene data show CDR1 as LGHNA and CDR2 as YSLEER. The CDR3 sequence is 15 residues long. V was shortened by 0 bases and J by 4 bases, with 12 bases between the two germline ends. General observations from the study: TCR beta chain V- and J-gene trimming was linked, in a later analysis, to a missense variant in DCLRE1C.

This chain connects TRBV4-3 to TRBJ2-5; tentatively, D is TRBD1 (5 bases). Material: PBMCs. The sequence was collected from a female donor in good health and CMV-seronegative. The CDR3 spells CASSQDRGPVETQYF. As DNA, the CDR3 is TGCGCCAGCAGCCAAGATAGGGGTCCAGTAGAGACCCAGTACTTC.